The entry below describes one TCR beta chain. This clonotype was seen more than once but under ten times. Its antigen has not been determined. Base qualities are not at hand, and no much larger clone is one base apart. This specimen belongs to a study of patients and donors after allogeneic stem cell transplantation (TCRdb year 2020). Libraries came from RT-PCR. For sequencing, a NextSeq 550 was employed. The public sequencing data were trimmed at Q25 with fastp and processed into clonotypes with MiXCR by TCRdb, which kept only in-frame beta chains. CDR3 protein sequences are deduplicated, and each keeps its most common genes and DNA. The sample table contains some 150,000 distinct CDR3 sequences; only one count was recorded for roughly two fifths of them. About 50% of the sample is held by the ten biggest clonotypes. Sequencing was done on a sample of blood, either unsorted or a sorted T cell fraction (not recorded which). This TCR was sampled from a human donor who was either an allogeneic HSCT recipient or a stem cell or donor lymphocyte infusion donor (not recorded which). It is not recorded whose cells these are; they may come from a transplant donor.

Here the CDR3 is given as CSVSRGMNTEAFF. The nucleotide sequence reads as follows: TGCAGCGTAAGCAGGGGAATGAACACTGAAGCTTTCTTT. Recombination joined TRBV29-1 with TRBJ1-1; the D gene is perhaps TRBD1, from 6 matching bases. The CDR3 holds 13 amino acids from the cysteine to the phenylalanine. Of the read, only the CDR3 DNA is kept; its 39 bases are in frame from base 1. V is reduced by 6 bases and J by 0 bases, leaving a spacing of 11 bases between them. The CDR1 and CDR2 encoded by the germline V gene are SQVTM and ANQGSEA. The reference TRBV29-1 and TRBJ1-1 proteins fill in what lies around the CDR3, so the full variable domain reads SAVISQKPSRDICQRGTSLTIQCQVDSQVTMMFWYRQQPGQSLTLIATANQGSEATYESGFVIDKFPISRPNLTFSTLTVSNMSPEDSSIYLCSVSRGMNTEAFFGQGTRLTVV.